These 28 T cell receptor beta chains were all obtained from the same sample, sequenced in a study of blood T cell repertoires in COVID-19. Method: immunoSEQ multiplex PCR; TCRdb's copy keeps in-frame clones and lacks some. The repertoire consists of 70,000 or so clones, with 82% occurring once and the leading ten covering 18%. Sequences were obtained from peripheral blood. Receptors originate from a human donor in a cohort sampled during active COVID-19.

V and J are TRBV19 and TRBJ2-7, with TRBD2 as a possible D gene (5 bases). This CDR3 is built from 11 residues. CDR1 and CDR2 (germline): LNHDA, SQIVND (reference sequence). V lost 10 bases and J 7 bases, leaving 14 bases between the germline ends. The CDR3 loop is CATRAAREQYF. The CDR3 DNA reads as TGTGCCACCAGAGCGGCTAGGGAGCAGTACTTC.

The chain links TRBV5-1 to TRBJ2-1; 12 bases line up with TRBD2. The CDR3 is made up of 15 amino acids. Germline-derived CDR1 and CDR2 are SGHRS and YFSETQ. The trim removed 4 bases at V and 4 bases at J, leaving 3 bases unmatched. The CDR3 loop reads CASSTGTSGYNEQFF. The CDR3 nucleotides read TGCGCCAGCAGCACCGGGACTAGCGGGTACAATGAGCAGTTCTTC.

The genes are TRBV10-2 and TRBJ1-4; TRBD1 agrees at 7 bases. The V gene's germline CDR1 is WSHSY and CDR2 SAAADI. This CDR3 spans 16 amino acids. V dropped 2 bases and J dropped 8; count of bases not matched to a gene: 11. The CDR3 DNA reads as TGCGCCAGCAGTGAGGACATCAGGGGGTTGGGAGAAAAACTGTTTTTT. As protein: CASSEDIRGLGEKLFF.

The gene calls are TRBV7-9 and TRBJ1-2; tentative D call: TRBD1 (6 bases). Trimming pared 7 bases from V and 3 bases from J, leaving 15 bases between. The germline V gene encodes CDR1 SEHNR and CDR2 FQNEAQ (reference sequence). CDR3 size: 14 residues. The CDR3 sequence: CASTPGGGDYGYTF. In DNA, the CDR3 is TGTGCCAGCACCCCCGGAGGGGGGGACTATGGCTACACCTTC.

CDR3: CASSTSGRETQYF. Written as DNA, the CDR3 is TGTGCCAGCAGTACCTCAGGAAGGGAGACCCAGTACTTC. The chain has TRBV5-4 and TRBJ2-5; D is unclear. The germline V and J ends were trimmed by 5 bases and 5 bases, with 13 bases remaining between them. The CDR3 is 13 residues long. Germline CDR1 is SGHNT and CDR2 is YYREEE (reference sequence).

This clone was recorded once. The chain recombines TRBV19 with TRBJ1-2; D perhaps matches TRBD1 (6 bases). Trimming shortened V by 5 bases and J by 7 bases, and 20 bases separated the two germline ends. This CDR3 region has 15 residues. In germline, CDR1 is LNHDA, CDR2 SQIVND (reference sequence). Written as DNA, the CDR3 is TGTGCCAGTAGTGCCGGGACCTTGGGGGCTATTGGCTACACCTTC. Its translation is CASSAGTLGAIGYTF.

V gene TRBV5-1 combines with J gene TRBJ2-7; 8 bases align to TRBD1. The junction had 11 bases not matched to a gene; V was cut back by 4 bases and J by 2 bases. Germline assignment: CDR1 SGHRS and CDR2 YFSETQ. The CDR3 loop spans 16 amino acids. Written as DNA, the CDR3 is TGCGCCAGCAGCCCGTGGACCGGGACAGGAGCCTACGAGCAGTACTTC. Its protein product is CASSPWTGTGAYEQYF.

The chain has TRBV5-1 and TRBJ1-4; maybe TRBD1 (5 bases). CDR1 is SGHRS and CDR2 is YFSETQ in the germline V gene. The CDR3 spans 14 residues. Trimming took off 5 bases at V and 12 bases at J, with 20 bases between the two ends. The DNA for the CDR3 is TGCGCCAGCAGGAAACAAGGGGCGTCATCGGAACTGTTTTTT. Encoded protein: CASRKQGASSELFF.

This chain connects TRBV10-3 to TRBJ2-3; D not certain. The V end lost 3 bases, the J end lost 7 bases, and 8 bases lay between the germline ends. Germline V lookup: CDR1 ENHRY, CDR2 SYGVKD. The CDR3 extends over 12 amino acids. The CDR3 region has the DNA TGTGCCATCAGTGAAGAGCAATATACGCAGTATTTT. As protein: CAISEEQYTQYF.

CDR3 in amino acids: CASSPRTGSGANEKLFF. The CDR3 bases are TGCGCCAGCAGCCCACGGACAGGGTCGGGGGCTAATGAAAAACTGTTTTTT. The chain recombines TRBV5-1 with TRBJ1-4, with TRBD1 matching over 8 bases. The germline V gene encodes CDR1 SGHRS and CDR2 YFSETQ. The junction had 11 bases not matched to a gene; V was cut back by 4 bases and J by 3 bases. The CDR3 totals 17 residues.

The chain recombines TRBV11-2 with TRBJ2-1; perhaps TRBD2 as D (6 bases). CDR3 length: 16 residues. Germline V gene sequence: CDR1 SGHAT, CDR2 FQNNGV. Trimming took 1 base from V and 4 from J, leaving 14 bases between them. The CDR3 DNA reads TGTGCCAGCAGCTTAGGGGGGGAAAGCCTATACAATGAGCAGTTCTTC. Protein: CASSLGGESLYNEQFF.

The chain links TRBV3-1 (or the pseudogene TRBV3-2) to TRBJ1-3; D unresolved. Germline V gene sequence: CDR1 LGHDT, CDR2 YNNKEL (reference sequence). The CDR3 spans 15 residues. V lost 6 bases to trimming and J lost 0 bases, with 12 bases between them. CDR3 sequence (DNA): TGTGCCAGCAGACTAAGCCCTTTCTCTGGAAACACCATATATTTT. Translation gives CASRLSPFSGNTIYF.

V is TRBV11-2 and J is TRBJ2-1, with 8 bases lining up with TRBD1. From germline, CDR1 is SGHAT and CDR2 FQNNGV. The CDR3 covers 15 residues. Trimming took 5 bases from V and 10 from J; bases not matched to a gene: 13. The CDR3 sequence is CASSPITGGRVEQFF. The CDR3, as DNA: TGTGCCAGCAGCCCGATAACAGGGGGTAGGGTGGAGCAGTTCTTC.

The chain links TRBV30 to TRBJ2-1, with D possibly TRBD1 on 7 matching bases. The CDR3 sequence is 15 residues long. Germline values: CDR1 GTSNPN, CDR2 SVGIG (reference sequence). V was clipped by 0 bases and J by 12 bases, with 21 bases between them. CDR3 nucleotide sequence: TGTGCCTGGAGTGTCCCCGGGACAGCGAGACTAGGGCAGTTCTTC. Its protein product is CAWSVPGTARLGQFF.

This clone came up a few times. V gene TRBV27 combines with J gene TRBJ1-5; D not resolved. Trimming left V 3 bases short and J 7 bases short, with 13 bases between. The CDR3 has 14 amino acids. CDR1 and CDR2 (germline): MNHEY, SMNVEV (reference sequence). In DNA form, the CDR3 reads TGTGCCAGCAGTTTGAGAGACACGTGGCAGCCCCAGCATTTT. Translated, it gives CASSLRDTWQPQHF.

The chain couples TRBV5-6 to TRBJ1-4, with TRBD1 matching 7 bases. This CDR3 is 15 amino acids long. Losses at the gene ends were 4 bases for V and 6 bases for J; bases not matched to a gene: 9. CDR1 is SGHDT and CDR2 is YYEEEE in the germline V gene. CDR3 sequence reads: CASSPLQGGYEKLFF. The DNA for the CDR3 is TGTGCCAGCAGCCCACTCCAAGGGGGCTATGAAAAACTGTTTTTT.

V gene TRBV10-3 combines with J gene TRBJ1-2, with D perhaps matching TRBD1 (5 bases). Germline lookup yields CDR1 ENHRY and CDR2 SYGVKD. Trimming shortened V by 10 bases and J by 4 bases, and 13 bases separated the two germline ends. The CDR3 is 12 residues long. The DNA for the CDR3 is TGTGCCAGTCAGTCAGGGCTCTATGGCTACACCTTC. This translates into CASQSGLYGYTF.

CDR3 DNA sequence: TGTGCCAGTAGTATACTACAGGGGCCCTATAGCAATCAGCCCCAGCATTTT. Protein product: CASSILQGPYSNQPQHF. The V and J genes are TRBV19 and TRBJ1-5; 7 bases fit TRBD1. This CDR3 is built from 17 residues. CDR1 is LNHDA and CDR2 is SQIVND in the germline V gene (reference sequence). V gave up 2 bases and J gave up 0 bases; unmatched junction bases: 7.

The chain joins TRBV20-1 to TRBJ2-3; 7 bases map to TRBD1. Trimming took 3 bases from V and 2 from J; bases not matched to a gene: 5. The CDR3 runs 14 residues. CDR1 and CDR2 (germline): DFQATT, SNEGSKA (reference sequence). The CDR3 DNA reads TGCAGTGCTAGTACAGGGGATATCACAGATACGCAGTATTTT. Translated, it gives CSASTGDITDTQYF.

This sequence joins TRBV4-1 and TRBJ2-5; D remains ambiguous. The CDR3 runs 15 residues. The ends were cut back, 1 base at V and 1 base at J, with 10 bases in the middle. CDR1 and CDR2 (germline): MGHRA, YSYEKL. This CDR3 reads CASSQASGVQETQYF. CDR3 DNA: TGCGCCAGCAGCCAAGCGAGTGGAGTCCAAGAGACCCAGTACTTC.

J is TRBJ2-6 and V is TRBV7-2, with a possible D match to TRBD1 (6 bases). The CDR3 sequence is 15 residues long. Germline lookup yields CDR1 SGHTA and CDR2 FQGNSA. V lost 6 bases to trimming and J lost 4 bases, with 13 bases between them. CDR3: CASSTTGLGANVLTF. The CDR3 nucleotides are TGTGCCAGCAGTACTACAGGGCTAGGGGCCAACGTCCTGACTTTC. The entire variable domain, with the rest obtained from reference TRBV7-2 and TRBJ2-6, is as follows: GAGVSQSPSNKVTEKGKDVELRCDPISGHTALYWYRQSLGQGLEFLIYFQGNSAPDKSGLPSDRFSAERTGGSVSTLTIQRTQQEDSAVYLCASSTTGLGANVLTFGAGSRLTVL.

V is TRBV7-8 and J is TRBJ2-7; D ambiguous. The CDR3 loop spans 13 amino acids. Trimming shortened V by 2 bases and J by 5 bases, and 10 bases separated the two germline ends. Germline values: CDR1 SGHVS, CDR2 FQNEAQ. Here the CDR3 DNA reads TGTGCCAGCAGCTTATTTGATGGGCACGAGCAGTACTTC. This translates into CASSLFDGHEQYF.

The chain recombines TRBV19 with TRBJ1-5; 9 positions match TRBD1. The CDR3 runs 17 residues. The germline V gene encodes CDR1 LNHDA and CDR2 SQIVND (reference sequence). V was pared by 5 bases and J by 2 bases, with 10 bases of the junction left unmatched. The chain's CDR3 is CASSPMDRGWGNQPQHF. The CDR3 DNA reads TGTGCCAGTAGTCCGATGGACAGGGGTTGGGGCAATCAGCCCCAGCATTTT.

The CDR3 loop reads CASSEDSPRKLFF. The CDR3 DNA sequence: TGTGCCAGCAGTGAGGACTCCCCAAGGAAACTGTTTTTT. The J gene is TRBJ1-4, the V gene TRBV2; D gene uncertain. Per the germline V gene, CDR1 is SNHLY and CDR2 is FYNNEI. This CDR3 is built from 13 residues. V lost 3 bases and J lost 11, with 13 bases in between.

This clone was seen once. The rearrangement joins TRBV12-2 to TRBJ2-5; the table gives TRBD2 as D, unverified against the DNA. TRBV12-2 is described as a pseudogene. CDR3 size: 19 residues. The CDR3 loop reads CASRPSLTAGRRLVETQYF. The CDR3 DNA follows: TGTGCAAGTCGCCCCTCTTTAACGGCCGGGCGGAGGCTGGTAGAGACCCAGTACTTC.

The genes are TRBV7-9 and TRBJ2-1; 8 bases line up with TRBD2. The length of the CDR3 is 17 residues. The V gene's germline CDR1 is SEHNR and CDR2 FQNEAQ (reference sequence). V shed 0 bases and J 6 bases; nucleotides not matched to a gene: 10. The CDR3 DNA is TGTGCCAGCAGCTTAGCGTACCCAGCGGGGGCCAGCAATGAGCAGTTCTTC. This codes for CASSLAYPAGASNEQFF.

The CDR3 sequence: CASSLAPENTEAFF. The CDR3 DNA is TGCGCCAGCAGCTTGGCCCCAGAGAACACTGAAGCTTTCTTT. The rearrangement joins TRBV5-1 to TRBJ1-1; D not resolved. The germline CDR1 and CDR2 sequences are SGHRS and YFSETQ. CDR3 length equals 14 residues. V lost 0 bases and J 1 base, leaving 7 bases between the germline ends.

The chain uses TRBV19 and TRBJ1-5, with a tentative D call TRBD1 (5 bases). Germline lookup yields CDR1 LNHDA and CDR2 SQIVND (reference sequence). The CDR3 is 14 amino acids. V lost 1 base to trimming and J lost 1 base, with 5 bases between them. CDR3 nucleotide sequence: TGTGCCAGTAGTATAGCAGGGAGCAATCAGCCCCAGCATTTT. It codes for CASSIAGSNQPQHF. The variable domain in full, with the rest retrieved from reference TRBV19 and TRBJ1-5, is DGGITQSPKYLFRKEGQNVTLSCEQNLNHDAMYWYRQDPGQGLRLIYYSQIVNDFQKGDIAEGYSVSREKKESFPLTVTSAQKNPTAFYLCASSIAGSNQPQHFGDGTRLSIL.